These 17 T cell receptor beta chains were sequenced from one sample in a study of blood T cells in healthy people across ages. Sample-barcoded 5' priming and a J-beta primer mix drove a second PCR of about 6 to 12 cycles. TCRdb re-derived calls from the 5' RACE reads in MiXCR, one entry per CDR3 protein. There are roughly 730,000 distinct CDR3 sequences in the sample; 56% occur only once, and 20% to 30% lies in the top ten. The material sequenced was blood. These receptors came from a middle-aged man in good health.

The gene calls are TRBV12-3 or TRBV12-4 and TRBJ1-2, with 7 positions matching TRBD1. Trimming cost V 6 bases and J 8 bases; bases outside gene matches: 12. This CDR3 has 14 residues. The CDR3 DNA sequence: TGTGCCAGCAGCAGACAGGGCGACCCTGGAGGCTACACCTTC. Translation gives CASSRQGDPGGYTF.

The chain combines TRBV12-3 or TRBV12-4 with TRBJ2-7; perhaps D is TRBD1 or TRBD2 (7 bases each). Trimming left V 7 bases short and J 10 bases short, with 20 bases between. This CDR3 region has 13 residues. CDR3 coding DNA: TGTGCCAGCACCCAGGGGGAGGGTGCCCCCCAGTACTTC. Translated, it gives CASTQGEGAPQYF.

This chain uses TRBV7-9 with TRBJ1-5; D gene ambiguous. This CDR3 is 19 amino acids long. Deletions cut 1 base from V and 0 bases from J, with 19 bases between. CDR1 is SEHNR, CDR2 FQNEAQ, per germline (reference sequence). CDR3 coding DNA: TGTGCCAGCAGCTTAGGGGATTCTGAGAGAAAATATAGCAATCAGCCCCAGCATTTT. This gives the protein CASSLGDSERKYSNQPQHF.

The V gene is TRBV20-1, the J gene TRBJ2-5, with 8 positions matching TRBD2. V shed 7 bases and J 1 base; nucleotides not matched to a gene: 23. From germline, CDR1 is DFQATT and CDR2 SNEGSKA (reference sequence). The CDR3 is 19 residues long. The chain's CDR3 is CSVKDLAGPQTVPQETQYF. CDR3 in DNA: TGCAGTGTTAAAGATCTAGCGGGTCCTCAGACAGTGCCCCAAGAGACCCAGTACTTC.

This clonotype was detected a few times. The chain links TRBV11-3 to TRBJ2-7, with D possibly matching TRBD1 (6 bases). V lost 5 bases and J 5 bases, leaving 22 bases between the germline ends. Germline-derived CDR1 and CDR2 are SGHNT and YENEEA. CDR3 length: 16 amino acids. The CDR3 bases are TGTGCCAGCAGCGCCTACCTCCAGGCAGGGGTACACGAGCAGTACTTC. It yields the protein CASSAYLQAGVHEQYF.

The V gene is TRBV4-2, the J gene TRBJ2-4, with TRBD2 as a possible D gene (6 bases). This CDR3 has 14 amino acids. The V end lost 1 base, the J end lost 13 bases, and 17 bases lay between the germline ends. Germline assignment: CDR1 LGHNA and CDR2 YNFKEQ. The CDR3 DNA sequence: TGTGCCAGCAGCCAAGGGCCACTAGCCAATGAGCAGTACTTC. Its translation: CASSQGPLANEQYF.

The chain uses TRBV28 and TRBJ1-2, with TRBD1 as a possible D gene (6 bases). CDR1 and CDR2 from the germline V gene are MDHEN and SYDVKM. V lost 4 bases and J lost 4, with 19 bases in between. The CDR3 covers 16 residues. Here the CDR3 reads CASSSSPGQGIYGYTF. The CDR3 bases are TGTGCCAGCAGTTCTTCTCCGGGACAAGGGATCTATGGCTACACCTTC.

This chain links TRBV28 with TRBJ2-7; D is uncertain. The V end lost 4 bases, the J end lost 5 bases, and 15 bases lay between the germline ends. The CDR3 consists of 14 residues. Germline V gene data show CDR1 as MDHEN and CDR2 as SYDVKM. CDR3 in amino acids: CASSSSTVTNEQYF. The CDR3 DNA is TGTGCCAGCAGTTCCTCGACCGTTACCAACGAGCAGTACTTC.

This clonotype has just a few counts. The rearrangement uses TRBV7-3 and TRBJ2-1, with D perhaps TRBD2 (7 bases). Trimming took 5 bases from V and 8 from J, leaving 19 bases between them. The CDR3 runs 15 residues. Germline V gives CDR1 SGHTA, CDR2 FQGTGA. CDR3 coding DNA: TGTGCCAGCAGCCCAGTGGGGGGGGGCTTCGATGAGCAGTTCTTC. Protein: CASSPVGGGFDEQFF.

The sample holds a few counts of this clonotype. The chain couples TRBV9 to TRBJ1-2; 12 bases are a match to TRBD1. The length of the CDR3 is 15 residues. Germline V lookup: CDR1 SGDLS, CDR2 YYNGEE. With V trimmed by 2 bases and J by 5 bases, 4 bases remained unmatched. The CDR3, as DNA: TGTGCCAGCAGCGTCACGGGACAGGGGGCGTATGGCTACACCTTC. This sequence encodes CASSVTGQGAYGYTF.

The chain recombines TRBV27 with TRBJ2-7, with 7 bases identical to TRBD1. Germline CDR1 is MNHEY and CDR2 is SMNVEV (reference sequence). V dropped 5 bases and J dropped 2; count of bases not matched to a gene: 3. The CDR3 totals 13 residues. As DNA, the CDR3 is TGTGCCAGCAGTGGGGACAGTACCTACGAGCAGTACTTC. Its protein product is CASSGDSTYEQYF.

The chain recombines TRBV14 with TRBJ1-2; possible D gene TRBD1, 5 bases. Trimming took 3 bases from V and 8 from J, leaving 16 bases between them. Germline V gene sequence: CDR1 SGHDN, CDR2 FVKESK. The CDR3 totals 14 residues. CDR3 DNA: TGTGCCAGCAGCCAGAGGTTCAGGGCTTCGGGCTACACCTTC. It codes for CASSQRFRASGYTF.

V and J are TRBV20-1 and TRBJ1-1; D uncertain. The CDR3 has 13 residues. The germline gives CDR1 DFQATT, CDR2 SNEGSKA (reference sequence). Trimming left V 3 bases short and J 2 bases short, with 10 bases between. CDR3 sequence reads: CSASSGGNTEAFF. CDR3 nucleotide sequence: TGCAGTGCTAGTTCAGGAGGAAACACTGAAGCTTTCTTT.

The chain recombines TRBV2 with TRBJ2-7; D is possibly TRBD2 (5 bases). V lost 6 bases to trimming and J lost 2 bases, with 8 bases between them. The CDR3 is 12 amino acids. Germline V gene data show CDR1 as SNHLY and CDR2 as FYNNEI. The DNA of the CDR3 is TGTGCCAGCAGGGGAGCCGCCTACGAGCAGTACTTC. This gives the protein CASRGAAYEQYF.

This chain connects TRBV5-1 to TRBJ2-3; no definite D call. Germline V lookup: CDR1 SGHRS, CDR2 YFSETQ. The CDR3 loop spans 15 amino acids. The ends were cut back, 4 bases at V and 0 bases at J, with 12 bases in the middle. CDR3 in amino acids: CASSLAGSSTDTQYF. CDR3 nucleotide sequence: TGCGCCAGCAGCCTTGCCGGTTCTAGCACAGATACGCAGTATTTT.

The V gene is TRBV7-2, the J gene TRBJ2-5; 9 nucleotides line up with TRBD1. Germline V CDR1 and CDR2: SGHTA, FQGNSA. J gave up 5 bases and V 4 bases, and 14 bases lay outside the gene matches. The length of the CDR3 is 17 residues. As DNA, the CDR3 is TGTGCCAGCAGCTCCCCAAAACAGACAGGGGGGTTGGAGACCCAGTACTTC. Protein product: CASSSPKQTGGLETQYF.

This clonotype was seen a handful of times. V is TRBV29-1 and J is TRBJ2-5, with D tentatively TRBD1 or TRBD2 (5 bases each). The CDR3 consists of 14 residues. CDR1 and CDR2 from the germline V gene are SQVTM and ANQGSEA. Trimming cost V 3 bases and J 5 bases, with 16 bases left between them. CDR3 sequence: CSVEAGTSIETQYF. The CDR3 DNA sequence: TGCAGCGTTGAGGCCGGGACCTCTATCGAGACCCAGTACTTC.